These T cell receptor beta chains were read from a single sample in a study of Ad26.COV2.S vaccination and SARS-CoV-2 variants. Clones were read by immunoSEQ multiplex PCR, and TCRdb kept only the in-frame ones, dropping some. The profile shows around 300,000 clones, under 90% of them singletons. This sample comprised peripheral blood, obtained in a trial of Ad26.COV2.S vaccine versus placebo. These receptors came from a person aged 18-60 years who received the Ad26.COV2.S COVID-19 vaccine or a placebo. Both conserved end residues are part of each CDR3. D genes are given only for firm matches. Where a row states a size, it is once, few, many or the class of an expanded clone; other rows omit it.

NA | NA | TRBJ1-6 | TRBV19 | CASSLGSSYNSPLHF | TGTGCCAGTAGCTTAGGCTCGTCCTATAATTCACCCCTCCACTTT
NA | TRBD1 | TRBJ1-2 | TRBV4-1 | CASSSTGTGAVVSIYGYTF | TGCGCCAGCAGTAGTACCGGGACAGGGGCCGTCGTTTCAATCTATGGCTACACCTTC
NA | NA | TRBJ2-5 | TRBV7-8 | CASSFHRTNHDRSQETQYF | TGTGCCAGCAGCTTCCATAGGACTAACCATGATCGCTCACAAGAGACCCAGTACTTC
NA | TRBD1 | TRBJ1-2 | TRBV5-1 | CASSPRTGHYGYTF | TGCGCCAGCAGCCCAAGGACAGGCCACTATGGCTACACCTTC
NA | TRBD2 | TRBJ2-1 | TRBV6-5 | CASSYSSGGEFF | TGTGCCAGCAGTTACTCGAGCGGGGGAGAGTTCTTC
NA | NA | TRBJ2-7 | TRBV19 | CASSSDYGVYYEQYF | TGTGCCAGTAGCTCGGACTATGGTGTGTACTACGAGCAGTACTTC
NA | NA | TRBJ1-2 | TRBV4-2 | CASSQETQGGYGYTF | TGTGCCAGCAGCCAGGAGACGCAGGGTGGCTATGGCTACACCTTC
NA | NA | TRBJ1-1 | TRBV7-9 | CASSYRSEAFF | TGTGCCAGCAGCTACCGCTCTGAAGCTTTCTTT
few | NA | TRBJ2-5 | TRBV12-3/TRBV12-4 | CASSSPQSTQYF | TGTGCCAGCAGTTCCCCCCAGTCGACCCAGTACTTC
once | TRBD1 | TRBJ1-2 | TRBV4-2 | CASSPRDRANYGYTF | TGTGCCAGCAGCCCACGGGACAGAGCTAACTATGGCTACACCTTC
NA | NA | TRBJ1-5 | TRBV15 | CATSRVGTRGNQPQHF | TGTGCCACCAGCAGAGTAGGGACTAGGGGCAATCAGCCCCAGCATTTT
NA | TRBD1 | TRBJ1-5 | TRBV5-1 | CASSLGFSGGNQPQHF | TGCGCCAGCAGCTTGGGGTTTTCAGGGGGAAATCAGCCCCAGCATTTT
NA | NA | TRBJ1-5 | TRBV4-3 | CAGSQDRGDNQPQHF | TGCGCCGGCAGCCAAGATCGCGGAGACAATCAGCCCCAGCATTTT
many | TRBD1 | TRBJ1-5 | TRBV30 | CAWRGGQPNQPQHF | TGTGCCTGGAGGGGGGGACAGCCCAATCAGCCCCAGCATTTT
NA | NA | TRBJ2-5 | TRBV19 | CASSPQGRETQYF | TGTGCCAGTAGTCCACAGGGTAGGGAGACCCAGTACTTC
once | NA | TRBJ2-1 | TRBV9 | CASSLASEGYNEQFF | TGTGCCAGCAGTCTTGCTAGCGAGGGCTACAATGAGCAGTTCTTC
NA | NA | TRBJ1-3 | TRBV4-3 | CASSQETPLSGNTIYF | TGCGCCAGCAGCCAAGAGACACCGCTCTCTGGAAACACCATATATTTT
NA | NA | TRBJ1-5 | TRBV6-5 | CASTAEPYSNQPQHF | TGTGCCAGCACGGCCGAACCGTATAGCAATCAGCCCCAGCATTTT
NA | NA | TRBJ1-4 | TRBV11-3 | CASSFVRPTNEKLFF | TGTGCCAGCAGCTTCGTCAGACCAACTAATGAAAAACTGTTTTTT
NA | TRBD1 | TRBJ1-6 | TRBV3-1/TRBV3-2 | CASSGQGSDTSPLHF | TGTGCCAGCAGTGGACAGGGATCGGATACTTCACCCCTCCACTTT
NA | TRBD1 | TRBJ2-7 | TRBV6-5 | CASSSQGAGEQYF | TGTGCCAGCAGTTCCCAGGGGGCAGGGGAGCAGTACTTC
NA | NA | TRBJ1-1 | TRBV4-3 | CASSFRAGGITEAFF | TGCGCCAGCTCTTTCCGAGCGGGGGGTATCACTGAAGCTTTCTTT